Shown below are 25 T cell receptor beta chains from a single sample sequenced in a study of Ad26.COV2.S vaccination and SARS-CoV-2 variants. Here immunoSEQ multiplex PCR was the method, and the copy in TCRdb shows in-frame clones only, minus some. The table shows 300,000 to 400,000 clones, with about nine tenths occurring only once. Regarding treatment: approximately 18 received Ad26.COV2.S at low or high dose, single or two shots; 5 received placebo; per-sample allocation not given. The samples were gathered on day 63 after the first injection of vaccine or placebo. The input for sequencing was peripheral blood, taken in a trial of Ad26.COV2.S vaccine versus placebo. The receptor source for this set is a person aged 18 to 65 who received the Ad26.COV2.S COVID-19 vaccine or a placebo.

The chain is built from TRBV6-5 and TRBJ1-5, with a tentative D call TRBD1 (6 bases). Germline lookup yields CDR1 MNHEY and CDR2 SVGAGI. V lost 5 bases and J 2 bases, leaving 13 bases between the germline ends. CDR3 size: 15 residues. The CDR3 sequence: CASSNTGSGNQPQHF. In DNA, the CDR3 is TGTGCCAGCAGTAATACAGGGTCTGGCAATCAGCCCCAGCATTTT.

This sequence joins TRBV6-6 and TRBJ2-3, with 12 bases matching TRBD2. Germline lookup yields CDR1 MNHNY and CDR2 SVGAGI (reference sequence). The CDR3 covers 15 residues. Unmatched junction bases numbered 5, after V lost 6 bases and J lost 4 bases. CDR3 residues: CASRLAGGIPDTQYF. The CDR3 nucleotides read TGTGCCAGCAGACTAGCGGGGGGTATCCCAGATACGCAGTATTTT.

This chain joins TRBV7-2 and TRBJ2-7; D is uncertain. The CDR3 runs 14 residues. The V end lost 1 base, the J end lost 4 bases, and 11 bases lay between the germline ends. The V gene's germline CDR1 is SGHTA and CDR2 FQGNSA. CDR3 sequence: CASSLDTFSYEQYF. CDR3 in DNA: TGTGCCAGCAGCTTAGACACATTTTCTTACGAGCAGTACTTC.

The V call is TRBV5-6, the J call TRBJ1-1; D is ambiguous. The germline CDR1 and CDR2 sequences are SGHDT and YYEEEE. The V gene lost 4 bases and the J gene lost 1 base, with 8 bases spanning the gap. The length of the CDR3 is 13 residues. CDR3 in amino acids: CASSQRRNTEAFF. In nucleotides, the CDR3 is TGTGCCAGCAGCCAAAGGAGGAACACTGAAGCTTTCTTT.

The gene calls are TRBV6-5 and TRBJ1-2, with TRBD1 matching over 10 bases. The trim removed 8 bases at V and 0 bases at J, leaving 6 bases unmatched. This CDR3 has 15 residues. CDR1 MNHEY and CDR2 SVGAGI come from the germline V gene. The CDR3: CASGTGETTNYGYTF. In DNA, the CDR3 is TGTGCCAGCGGGACAGGGGAAACCACTAACTATGGCTACACCTTC.

In DNA form, the CDR3 reads TGCGCCAGCAGCTTGGCCACGGGACAGGGGGCTAATGAGCAGTTCTTC. It codes for CASSLATGQGANEQFF. The chain is built from TRBV5-1 and TRBJ2-1, with 12 bases aligning to TRBD1. The CDR3 has 16 amino acids. V was pared by 0 bases and J by 7 bases, with 5 bases of the junction left unmatched. Looked up from germline, CDR1 is SGHRS and CDR2 is YFSETQ.

The V and J genes are TRBV11-1 and TRBJ2-7; 8 bases are shared with TRBD1. The CDR3 runs to 16 residues. Germline trimming cut 4 bases from V and 2 bases from J; bases unmatched to any gene: 10. Germline V lookup: CDR1 SGHAT, CDR2 FQDESV (reference sequence). CDR3 DNA sequence: TGTGCCAGCAGCTCTATCGGACAGGGCAAGACCTACGAGCAGTACTTC. Amino acid sequence: CASSSIGQGKTYEQYF.

V usage is TRBV5-1 and J usage is TRBJ1-6, with a tentative D call TRBD1 (6 bases). CDR3 length: 20 residues. The germline V and J ends were trimmed by 4 bases and 7 bases, with 30 bases remaining between them. Germline V CDR1 and CDR2: SGHRS, YFSETQ. The CDR3 region is CASSHTLPGGVAGVNSPLHF. The CDR3 coding sequence is TGCGCCAGCAGCCACACACTACCCGGCGGGGTCGCAGGGGTCAATTCACCCCTCCACTTT.

Only a few counts were recorded for this clone. The gene calls are TRBV3-1 (or the pseudogene TRBV3-2) and TRBJ1-1, with TRBD1 as a possible D gene (5 bases). V lost 7 bases and J lost 3, with 15 bases in between. CDR1 is LGHDT, CDR2 YNNKEL, per germline (reference sequence). This CDR3 comprises 14 residues. This chain's CDR3 is CASTTTRGDTEAFF. DNA for the CDR3: TGTGCCAGCACCACTACCCGGGGGGACACTGAAGCTTTCTTT.

This clone was seen a handful of times. The genes are TRBV5-1 and TRBJ2-3; unclear D gene. The V and J ends lost 4 bases and 0 bases respectively, with 9 bases between them. Germline CDR1 SGHRS, CDR2 YFSETQ. CDR3 length: 14 amino acids. CDR3: CASSPNPSTDTQYF. CDR3 in DNA: TGCGCCAGCAGCCCGAACCCTAGCACAGATACGCAGTATTTT.

The J gene is TRBJ1-6, the V gene TRBV11-2; no clear D. Germline lookup yields CDR1 SGHAT and CDR2 FQNNGV. V dropped 4 bases and J dropped 1 base, with 11 bases sitting between them. The length of the CDR3 is 16 residues. The CDR3 reads CASSSAGVSYNSPLHF. Written as DNA, the CDR3 is TGTGCCAGCAGCTCAGCTGGGGTATCCTATAATTCACCCCTCCACTTT.

This chain joins TRBV6-5 and TRBJ1-3, with D possibly TRBD1 on 6 matching bases. The V and J ends lost 10 bases and 2 bases respectively, with 12 bases between them. Germline CDR1 is MNHEY and CDR2 is SVGAGI. The CDR3 totals 13 residues. As DNA, the CDR3 is TGTGCCACCGAAGAGGGGGCTGGAAACACCATATATTTT. The encoded protein is CATEEGAGNTIYF.

The chain combines TRBV3-1 (or the pseudogene TRBV3-2) with TRBJ1-2; a weak D match, TRBD1 (5 bases). Per germline, CDR1 LGHDT and CDR2 YNNKEL (reference sequence). This CDR3 is built from 13 residues. V lost 1 base, J lost 7 bases, and 10 bases lay in between. CDR3 DNA: TGTGCCAGCAGCCAAGGTGCGGGGGGTGGCTACACCTTC. Its protein product is CASSQGAGGGYTF.

The table lists this clone with a few counts. The genes are TRBV10-3 and TRBJ2-7, with 9 bases lining up with TRBD1. The CDR3 runs 15 residues. Germline CDR1 reads ENHRY; CDR2 reads SYGVKD. V was pared by 3 bases and J by 3 bases, with 6 bases of the junction left unmatched. The DNA of the CDR3 is TGTGCCATCAGTGACGGGGACAGGGCCATCTACGAGCAGTACTTC. Protein: CAISDGDRAIYEQYF.

The V and J genes are TRBV11-2 and TRBJ2-7; D is possibly TRBD1 (6 bases). V lost 5 bases and J lost 3, with 17 bases in between. CDR1 and CDR2 (germline): SGHAT, FQNNGV. There are 15 residues in the CDR3. The CDR3 nucleotides read TGTGCCAGCAGCCTTAGGGCAGGGGTCGGCTACGAGCAGTACTTC. This sequence encodes CASSLRAGVGYEQYF.

The chain joins TRBV5-1 to TRBJ2-1; 10 positions match TRBD1. The junction had 4 bases not matched to a gene; V was cut back by 3 bases and J by 4 bases. This CDR3 region has 15 residues. Germline V gene lookup returns CDR1 SGHRS and CDR2 YFSETQ. The DNA of the CDR3 is TGCGCCAGCAGCTCGGGACAGGGGCAATACAATGAGCAGTTCTTC. Residues: CASSSGQGQYNEQFF.

The chain links TRBV11-2 to TRBJ2-5; possibly TRBD2 for D (7 bases). Germline lookup yields CDR1 SGHAT and CDR2 FQNNGV. This CDR3 is built from 15 residues. V lost 5 bases and J lost 7, with 20 bases in between. The CDR3 loop is CASSTSAGALGTQYF. DNA for the CDR3: TGTGCCAGCAGCACGTCGGCGGGGGCCCTGGGGACCCAGTACTTC.

The rearrangement links TRBV5-1 to TRBJ2-7; D is possibly TRBD1 or TRBD2 (6 bases each). The length of the CDR3 is 12 residues. V was clipped by 4 bases and J by 5 bases, with 10 bases between them. Germline V gene data show CDR1 as SGHRS and CDR2 as YFSETQ. This chain's CDR3 is CASSDGGHEQYF. In nucleotides, the CDR3 is TGCGCCAGCAGCGATGGGGGGCACGAGCAGTACTTC. The variable domain in full, completed from reference TRBV5-1 and TRBJ2-7, reads KAGVTQTPRYLIKTRGQQVTLSCSPISGHRSVSWYQQTPGQGLQFLFEYFSETQRNKGNFPGRFSGRQFSNSRSEMNVSTLELGDSALYLCASSDGGHEQYFGPGTRLTVT.

The CDR3 DNA sequence: TGTGCCAGCAGTACACAGGGGAATTATCAGCCCCAGCATTTT. This encodes CASSTQGNYQPQHF. The V call is TRBV6-5, the J call TRBJ1-5; 7 nucleotides match TRBD1. Trimming at V came to 5 bases and at J to 5 bases, leaving 6 bases not matched to a gene. CDR1 MNHEY and CDR2 SVGAGI come from the germline V gene. This CDR3 is built from 14 residues.

The V gene is TRBV27, the J gene TRBJ1-2, with a tentative D call TRBD1 (5 bases). The CDR3 is 12 amino acids. Germline-derived CDR1 and CDR2 are MNHEY and SMNVEV (reference sequence). Trimming left V 10 bases short and J 4 bases short, with 13 bases between. CDR3 residues: CATLAGGYGYTF. The DNA for the CDR3 is TGTGCCACCTTAGCCGGGGGCTATGGCTACACCTTC.

This clone was counted once. V and J are TRBV7-8 and TRBJ1-1, with TRBD1 as a possible D gene (5 bases). Deletions cut 1 base from V and 0 bases from J, with 15 bases between. Germline CDR1 and CDR2: SGHVS and FQNEAQ. This CDR3 contains 17 residues. The CDR3 region is CASSLVVGTNMNTEAFF. The CDR3 DNA follows: TGTGCCAGCAGCTTAGTTGTCGGGACGAACATGAACACTGAAGCTTTCTTT. The complete variable domain, with remaining parts taken from reference TRBV7-8 and TRBJ1-1, reads GAGVSQSPRYKVAKRGQDVALRCDPISGHVSLFWYQQALGQGPEFLTYFQNEAQLDKSGLPSDRFFAERPEGSVSTLKIQRTQQEDSAVYLCASSLVVGTNMNTEAFFGQGTRLTVV.

The chain has TRBV7-2 and TRBJ1-6; D may be TRBD1 (5 bases). Germline lookup yields CDR1 SGHTA and CDR2 FQGNSA. This CDR3 contains 17 residues. V lost 3 bases to trimming and J lost 4 bases, with 16 bases between them. CDR3 in amino acids: CASSFDGPGGYNSPLHF. The CDR3 DNA reads as TGTGCCAGCAGCTTCGACGGTCCCGGGGGTTATAATTCACCCCTCCACTTT.

V usage is TRBV3-1 (or the pseudogene TRBV3-2) and J usage is TRBJ2-1; the D gene could be TRBD1 or TRBD2 (5 bases each). In germline, CDR1 is LGHDT, CDR2 YNNKEL (reference sequence). The CDR3 is 18 amino acids. With 4 bases removed from V and 0 bases from J, the gap between germline ends came to 19 bases. The CDR3 loop is CASSPDVYGTDSYNEQFF. In nucleotides, the CDR3 is TGTGCCAGCAGCCCAGACGTGTACGGGACCGACTCCTACAATGAGCAGTTCTTC.

The chain links TRBV4-1 to TRBJ2-1; tentatively, D is TRBD2 (5 bases). The germline gives CDR1 MGHRA, CDR2 YSYEKL. V was clipped by 3 bases and J by 7 bases, with 13 bases between them. The CDR3 extends over 14 amino acids. The CDR3 DNA sequence: TGCGCCAGCAGCCATGTGGGTAGCGTAAATGAGCAGTTCTTC. It yields the protein CASSHVGSVNEQFF.

V usage is TRBV7-8 and J usage is TRBJ2-7, with D tentatively TRBD2 (5 bases). With 1 base removed from V and 2 bases from J, the gap between germline ends came to 12 bases. The CDR3 length is 15 residues. Per the germline V gene, CDR1 is SGHVS and CDR2 is FQNEAQ. DNA of the CDR3: TGTGCCAGCAGCTTAGTCAGAGAGGGAACCTACGAGCAGTACTTC. It specifies CASSLVREGTYEQYF.